A selection of T cell receptor beta chains follows, all from one sample in a study of control samples from healthy donors and cancer patients. Sequenced by immunoSEQ multiplex PCR; TCRdb stores in-frame clones only, minus some. The table records roughly 130,000 clones, 80% to 95% of them present only once. Specimen: blood. These receptor sequences come from a man aged 18 to 30 in good health. Both conserved end residues are part of each CDR3. D genes are given only for firm matches. Clone sizes are given selectively: once, few, many, or a class where the clone is expanded.

D gene | J gene | V gene | clone size | CDR3 protein | CDR3 DNA
NA | TRBJ1-6 | TRBV5-4 | NA | CASSSTRGNSPLHF | TGTGCCAGCAGCTCGACTAGGGGGAATTCACCCCTCCACTTT
TRBD1 | TRBJ1-5 | TRBV18 | NA | CASSPRQGQDQPQHF | TGTGCCAGCTCGCCGCGACAGGGGCAAGATCAGCCCCAGCATTTT
TRBD2 | TRBJ2-5 | TRBV5-1 | NA | CASSPGLARETQYF | TGCGCCAGCAGCCCGGGACTAGCCCGGGAGACCCAGTACTTC
TRBD1 | TRBJ1-4 | TRBV7-6 | NA | CASSLGPGQGTEKLFF | TGTGCCAGCAGCTTAGGTCCGGGACAGGGGACCGAAAAACTGTTTTTT
NA | TRBJ1-1 | TRBV4-1 | NA | CASSQDRPSGTEAFF | TGCGCCAGCAGCCAAGATCGACCCTCTGGCACTGAAGCTTTCTTT
NA | TRBJ1-5 | TRBV6-5 | NA | CASIEDAGGNQPQHF | TGTGCCAGCATCGAGGACGCGGGAGGGAATCAGCCCCAGCATTTT
TRBD1 | TRBJ1-5 | TRBV4-3 | NA | CASSLDRGGNQPQHF | TGCGCCAGCAGCCTCGACAGGGGGGGCAATCAGCCCCAGCATTTT
NA | TRBJ1-1 | TRBV7-9 | NA | CASSSDDRVNTEAFF | TGTGCCAGCAGCTCAGACGACAGAGTGAACACTGAAGCTTTCTTT
NA | TRBJ1-2 | TRBV20-1 | NA | CSASDGQRAGYTF | TGCAGTGCTAGTGATGGGCAGAGAGCTGGCTACACCTTC
NA | TRBJ2-4 | TRBV6-6 | NA | CASSPQGEGSVNIQYF | TGTGCCAGCAGTCCCCAGGGGGAGGGGTCGGTCAACATTCAGTACTTC
NA | TRBJ2-1 | TRBV5-1 | NA | CASSLPYSGAGNEQFF | TGCGCCAGCAGCTTGCCATATTCGGGAGCTGGCAATGAGCAGTTCTTC
NA | TRBJ2-5 | TRBV15 | NA | CATSNRDIQETQYF | TGTGCCACCAGCAACCGGGACATCCAAGAGACCCAGTACTTC
NA | TRBJ1-5 | TRBV23-1 | NA | CASSQSSDITGNQPQHF | TGCGCCAGCAGTCAATCGAGCGATATCACGGGCAATCAGCCCCAGCATTTT
NA | TRBJ1-2 | TRBV5-1 | NA | CASSLDSGFDGYTF | TGCGCCAGCAGCTTGGATTCAGGGTTCGATGGCTACACCTTC
NA | TRBJ1-5 | TRBV15 | many | CATSAGYQPQHF | TGTGCCACCAGCGCCGGGTATCAGCCCCAGCATTTT
NA | TRBJ2-1 | TRBV18 | NA | CASSLEGYEQFF | TGTGCCAGCTCACTCGAGGGATATGAGCAGTTCTTC
NA | TRBJ1-3 | TRBV4-1 | NA | CASSQVTRDSSNSGNTIYF | TGCGCCAGCAGCCAAGTAACAAGGGACTCATCCAACTCTGGAAACACCATATATTTT
NA | TRBJ2-1 | TRBV6-4 | NA | CASSESQGWGEQFF | TGTGCCAGCAGTGAATCACAGGGTTGGGGTGAGCAGTTCTTC
NA | TRBJ2-5 | TRBV24-1 | NA | CATCPEGGETQYF | TGTGCCACCTGCCCCGAGGGGGGCGAGACCCAGTACTTC
TRBD1 | TRBJ1-6 | TRBV11-3 | NA | CASSLQGVNSPLHF | TGTGCCAGCAGCTTACAGGGGGTTAATTCACCCCTCCACTTT
NA | TRBJ2-5 | TRBV18 | NA | CASSPQETQYF | TGTGCCAGCTCGCCCCAGGAGACCCAGTACTTC
TRBD2 | TRBJ2-2 | TRBV29-1 | NA | CSVEDLRSGRGGTGELFF | TGCAGCGTTGAAGATTTGAGGAGCGGGAGAGGAGGCACCGGGGAGCTGTTTTTT
NA | TRBJ1-1 | TRBV12-3/TRBV12-4 | NA | CASSLEDTEAFF | TGTGCCAGCAGCCTAGAGGACACTGAAGCTTTCTTT
NA | TRBJ1-2 | TRBV28 | NA | CASSLYLRQGGGYTF | TGTGCCAGCAGTTTATATCTCCGGCAGGGAGGCGGCTACACCTTC
TRBD1 | TRBJ2-1 | TRBV2 | NA | CAARQGASYNEQFF | TGTGCCGCCCGACAGGGGGCGAGTTACAATGAGCAGTTCTTC
NA | TRBJ1-5 | TRBV19 | NA | CATKRADNQPQHF | TGTGCCACCAAAAGGGCAGACAATCAGCCCCAGCATTTT
TRBD1 | TRBJ2-3 | TRBV30 | NA | CAWSEGAGTDTQYF | TGTGCCTGGAGCGAGGGGGCCGGCACAGATACGCAGTATTTT
TRBD2 | TRBJ2-5 | TRBV2 | NA | CASSERTSRIETQYF | TGTGCCAGCAGCGAAAGGACTAGCAGGATAGAGACCCAGTACTTC
NA | TRBJ1-5 | TRBV6-5 | NA | CASSTRFFQPQHF | TGTGCCAGCAGTACCCGCTTTTTCCAGCCCCAGCATTTT
NA | TRBJ1-5 | TRBV19 | NA | CASSIHRNQPQHF | TGTGCCAGTAGTATTCACCGCAATCAGCCCCAGCATTTT
NA | TRBJ2-1 | TRBV11-2 | NA | CASSLDNEQFF | TGTGCCAGCAGCCTCGACAATGAGCAGTTCTTC
NA | TRBJ1-6 | TRBV27 | NA | CASRRWGNSPLHF | TGTGCCAGCAGAAGATGGGGAAATTCACCCCTCCACTTT
NA | TRBJ2-7 | TRBV27 | NA | CASSSRQDTFTSQQYF | TGTGCCAGCAGTTCTCGACAGGACACTTTCACGAGTCAGCAGTACTTC
NA | TRBJ1-6 | TRBV30 | NA | CAWSGQINSPLHF | TGTGCCTGGAGTGGTCAGATCAATTCACCCCTCCACTTT
NA | TRBJ2-1 | TRBV24-1 | NA | CATSDPDRLIPPGEGNEQFF | TGTGCCACCAGTGACCCGGACAGGCTAATCCCTCCGGGGGAGGGGAATGAGCAGTTCTTC
NA | TRBJ1-5 | TRBV19 | NA | CASSIRAINQPQHF | TGTGCCAGTAGTATCCGGGCGATCAATCAGCCCCAGCATTTT
NA | TRBJ2-1 | TRBV28 | NA | CASSLGRGIDIHTYNEQFF | TGTGCCAGCAGTTTAGGTCGGGGTATCGACATTCACACTTACAATGAGCAGTTCTTC